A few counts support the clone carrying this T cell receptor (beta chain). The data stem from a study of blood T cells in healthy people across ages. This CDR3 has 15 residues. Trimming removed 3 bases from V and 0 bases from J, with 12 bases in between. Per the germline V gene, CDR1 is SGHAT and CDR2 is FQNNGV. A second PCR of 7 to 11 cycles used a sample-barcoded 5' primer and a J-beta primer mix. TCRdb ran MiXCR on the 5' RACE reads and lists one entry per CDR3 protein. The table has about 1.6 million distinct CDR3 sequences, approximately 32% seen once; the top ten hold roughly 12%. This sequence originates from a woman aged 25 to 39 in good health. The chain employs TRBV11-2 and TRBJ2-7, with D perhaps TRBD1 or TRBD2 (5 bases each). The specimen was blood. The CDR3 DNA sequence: TGTGCCAGCAGCTTCTCGGGGCTAAGCTCCTACGAGCAGTACTTC. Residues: CASSFSGLSSYEQYF.